One sample yielded the 25 T cell receptor beta chains listed below, sequenced in a study of blood T cell repertoires in COVID-19. Using immunoSEQ multiplex PCR, the repertoire was profiled, and TCRdb retains in-frame clones only, with some absent. The sample holds about 240,000 clones; approximately 82% are singletons and the top ten take approximately 3.2%. The sequencing input was peripheral blood. These receptors came from a woman between 18 and 29 years old with acute or convalescent COVID-19.

V is TRBV28 and J is TRBJ1-5, with D unclear. Germline CDR1 and CDR2: MDHEN and SYDVKM. Trimming removed 8 bases at V and 0 bases at J, with 14 bases between. The length of the CDR3 is 15 residues. This CDR3 is CASLRWGDSNQPQHF. For the CDR3, the DNA is TGTGCCAGCTTACGATGGGGAGATAGCAATCAGCCCCAGCATTTT.

The chain is built from TRBV10-2 and TRBJ1-5, with 7 bases matching TRBD1. This CDR3 comprises 13 residues. V lost 7 bases and J lost 4; bases outside the gene matches: 4. Germline V CDR1 and CDR2: WSHSY, SAAADI. DNA for the CDR3: TGCGCCAGCAAGCCGGGACAGAATCAGCCCCAGCATTTT. Its translation is CASKPGQNQPQHF.

This chain joins TRBV4-1 and TRBJ2-7; tentatively, D is TRBD2 (6 bases). The ends were cut back, 0 bases at V and 0 bases at J, with 12 bases in the middle. Germline V gene lookup returns CDR1 MGHRA and CDR2 YSYEKL. The length of the CDR3 is 16 residues. The DNA of the CDR3 is TGCGCCAGCAGCCAAGAGGCGGGAATGAGCTCCTACGAGCAGTACTTC. Encoded protein: CASSQEAGMSSYEQYF.

The chain employs TRBV2 and TRBJ1-2, with TRBD1 matching over 9 bases. The CDR3 is 13 amino acids. Per germline, CDR1 SNHLY and CDR2 FYNNEI. The ends lost 7 bases at V and 7 bases at J; junction bases unmatched: 7. The CDR3 nucleotides read TGTGCCAGCACCCGGGACAGGGTAGGTGGCTACACCTTC. Translation: CASTRDRVGGYTF.

CDR3 sequence: CATSGSGRYNEQFF. CDR3 bases: TGTGCCACCAGTGGGTCGGGGAGATACAATGAGCAGTTCTTC. The V gene is TRBV24-1, the J gene TRBJ2-1, with a tentative D call TRBD2 (5 bases). The germline gives CDR1 KGHDR, CDR2 SFDVKD. The CDR3 runs 14 residues. V gave up 5 bases and J gave up 4 bases, with 11 bases separating them.

A few counts support this clone. The J gene is TRBJ2-1, the V gene TRBV11-2, with D hard to call. V was shortened by 3 bases and J by 5 bases, with 5 bases between the two germline ends. The length of the CDR3 is 12 residues. The germline V gene encodes CDR1 SGHAT and CDR2 FQNNGV. The DNA for the CDR3 is TGTGCCAGCAGCTTTTCCAACAATGAGCAGTTCTTC. This encodes CASSFSNNEQFF.

The chain carries TRBV7-2 and TRBJ2-3, with no clear D. Germline V lookup: CDR1 SGHTA, CDR2 FQGNSA. Trimming took 0 bases from V and 3 from J, leaving 7 bases between them. This CDR3 is built from 14 residues. The CDR3 protein is CASSLAPQTDTQYF. The CDR3 DNA sequence: TGTGCCAGCAGCTTAGCCCCCCAGACAGATACGCAGTATTTT.

In its sample, this clone was seen a few times. The J gene is TRBJ2-7, the V gene TRBV6-5, with 7 bases matching TRBD1. V was clipped by 2 bases and J by 1 base; unmatched bases: 8. The CDR3 runs 16 residues. CDR1 is MNHEY, CDR2 SVGAGI, per germline. CDR3 sequence (DNA): TGTGCCAGCAGTTACGGCGGCTACAGGGGTTCCTACGAGCAGTACTTC. This gives the protein CASSYGGYRGSYEQYF.

The chain recombines TRBV2 with TRBJ1-4; D remains ambiguous. The CDR3 runs 14 residues. Trimming stripped 6 bases from V and 4 bases from J, with 12 bases between. Germline V CDR1 and CDR2: SNHLY, FYNNEI. Here the CDR3 reads CASSIVFSNEKLFF. DNA of the CDR3: TGTGCCAGCAGCATAGTTTTTAGTAATGAAAAACTGTTTTTT.

V gene TRBV1 combines with J gene TRBJ1-1; whether TRBD1, the table's D call, matches the DNA was not checked. TRBV1 is a known pseudogene. The CDR3 is 17 amino acids. The CDR3 nucleotides read TGCACCAGCAGCCAAGAGTTGAACAGATGGTCGAACACTGAAGCTTTCTTT. Residues: CTSSQELNRWSNTEAFF.

V usage is TRBV6-2 or TRBV6-3 and J usage is TRBJ2-3, with D perhaps TRBD2 (6 bases). Per the germline V gene, CDR1 is MNHEY and CDR2 is SVGEGT. The V gene lost 2 bases and the J gene lost 6 bases, with 24 bases spanning the gap. This CDR3 spans 18 amino acids. The CDR3 loop reads CASSYQPDYTKPLDTQYF. As DNA, the CDR3 is TGTGCCAGCAGTTACCAACCGGACTATACGAAGCCTTTGGATACGCAGTATTTT.

This clone was counted only a few times. This chain connects TRBV6-5 to TRBJ1-3, with D possibly matching TRBD1 (6 bases). CDR3 length equals 14 residues. Germline V gives CDR1 MNHEY, CDR2 SVGAGI. V was pared by 10 bases and J by 2 bases, with 15 bases between. The CDR3 here is CATRTNRAGNTIYF. The CDR3 DNA reads as TGTGCCACCCGAACCAACAGGGCTGGAAACACCATATATTTT.

This clone was seen a handful of times. J is TRBJ1-6 and V is TRBV7-6, with a tentative D call TRBD1 (6 bases). V shed 5 bases and J shed 8 bases, with 10 bases lying between them. Germline loops: CDR1 SGHVS, CDR2 FNYEAQ. The CDR3 sequence is 13 residues long. In DNA, the CDR3 is TGTGCCAGCAGCGCCCGACAGGATTCACCCCTCCACTTT. Residues: CASSARQDSPLHF.

The chain carries TRBV6-2 or TRBV6-3 and TRBJ1-1, with D perhaps matching TRBD1 (6 bases). The V end lost 2 bases, the J end lost 6 bases, and 10 bases lay between the germline ends. The CDR3 is 13 amino acids. Germline CDR1 is MNHEY and CDR2 is SVGEGT. The CDR3 is CASSYRGSSEAFF. CDR3 bases: TGTGCCAGCAGTTACAGGGGGTCGTCTGAAGCTTTCTTT.

The CDR3 spells CASSVDAGTNEQFF. The CDR3 region has the DNA TGTGCCAGCAGCGTAGATGCGGGTACCAATGAGCAGTTCTTC. The rearrangement uses TRBV9 and TRBJ2-1; TRBD2 might be the D (5 bases). The CDR3 has 14 amino acids. Germline V gene sequence: CDR1 SGDLS, CDR2 YYNGEE. Trimming left V 0 bases short and J 6 bases short, with 10 bases between.

This rearrangement joins TRBV11-2 to TRBJ1-4; the D gene is possibly TRBD1 (6 bases). Germline CDR1 reads SGHAT; CDR2 reads FQNNGV. V was shortened by 5 bases and J by 7 bases, with 17 bases between the two germline ends. The CDR3 runs 15 residues. In nucleotides, the CDR3 is TGTGCCAGCAGCCAACAGGGCTTCCGGGGTGAAAAACTGTTTTTT. Translated, it gives CASSQQGFRGEKLFF.

In DNA, the CDR3 is TGTGCCAGCAGCGTCGCCGGGTCCTCGAACACTGAAGCTTTCTTT. Residues: CASSVAGSSNTEAFF. J is TRBJ1-1 and V is TRBV9, with D unclear. The germline CDR1 and CDR2 sequences are SGDLS and YYNGEE. V lost 2 bases to trimming and J lost 1 base, with 12 bases between them. The CDR3 is 15 amino acids.

The V and J genes are TRBV5-5 and TRBJ2-5, with 16 bases identical to TRBD2. J lost 6 bases, V lost 3 bases, and 8 bases had no gene match. CDR1 and CDR2 (germline): SGHKS, YYEKEE (reference sequence). There are 17 residues in the CDR3. For the CDR3, the DNA is TGTGCCAGCAGCTCGGGACTAGCGGGAGGGCCGGTAAAGACCCAGTACTTC. This codes for CASSSGLAGGPVKTQYF. Drawing the rest from reference TRBV5-5 and TRBJ2-5, the complete variable domain is DAGVTQSPTHLIKTRGQQVTLRCSPISGHKSVSWYQQVLGQGPQFIFQYYEKEERGRGNFPDRFSARQFPNYSSELNVNALLLGDSALYLCASSSGLAGGPVKTQYFGPGTRLLVL.

This clone showed up just a few times. The chain joins TRBV5-1 to TRBJ1-4, with D perhaps matching TRBD1 (5 bases). Germline assignment: CDR1 SGHRS and CDR2 YFSETQ. CDR3 length equals 15 residues. V lost 3 bases and J lost 5, with 14 bases in between. The DNA for the CDR3 is TGCGCCAGCAGCTCCACTTCAGGGCCAAATGAAAAACTGTTTTTT. Amino acids: CASSSTSGPNEKLFF.

This clone was counted between two and nine times. V gene TRBV3-1 (or the pseudogene TRBV3-2) combines with J gene TRBJ1-3; D is ambiguous. The V and J ends lost 1 base and 2 bases respectively, with 9 bases between them. CDR1 and CDR2 (germline): LGHDT, YNNKEL (reference sequence). The CDR3 spans 15 residues. CDR3 protein: CASSQVGVTGNTIYF. The CDR3 region has the DNA TGTGCCAGCAGCCAAGTCGGGGTTACTGGAAACACCATATATTTT.

The gene calls are TRBV3-1 (or the pseudogene TRBV3-2) and TRBJ2-1, with D maybe TRBD1 (5 bases). V gave up 0 bases and J gave up 7 bases, with 25 bases separating them. The germline V gene has CDR1 LGHDT and CDR2 YNNKEL (reference sequence). This CDR3 has 19 amino acids. CDR3 bases: TGTGCCAGCAGCCAAGATCTTGTACAGGTTTGGGGCAAGGGGAATGAGCAGTTCTTC. It yields the protein CASSQDLVQVWGKGNEQFF.

This clone was observed a handful of times. This sequence joins TRBV19 and TRBJ2-7; D unclear. The CDR3 loop spans 14 amino acids. Per the germline V gene, CDR1 is LNHDA and CDR2 is SQIVND (reference sequence). The V and J ends lost 4 bases and 4 bases respectively, with 14 bases between them. The CDR3, as DNA: TGTGCCAGTAGTACCCTCCTTGAGCGTTACGAGCAGTACTTC. Encoded protein: CASSTLLERYEQYF.

This clone was recorded a few times. The chain employs TRBV5-6 and TRBJ1-2; D is ambiguous. V dropped 1 base and J dropped 6 bases, with 7 bases sitting between them. The CDR3 has 12 residues. Per the germline V gene, CDR1 is SGHDT and CDR2 is YYEEEE. The CDR3 loop is CASSLRRDGYTF. The CDR3 DNA is TGTGCCAGCAGCTTGAGGCGGGATGGCTACACCTTC.

The chain employs TRBV18 and TRBJ2-1, with a tentative D call TRBD2 (5 bases). Germline V gene sequence: CDR1 KGHSH, CDR2 LQKENI. Trimming took 6 bases from V and 6 from J, leaving 15 bases between them. The CDR3 length is 14 residues. In nucleotides, the CDR3 is TGTGCCAGCTCGTCAACCGGGATGGGCAATGAGCAGTTCTTC. It encodes CASSSTGMGNEQFF.

The chain joins TRBV30 to TRBJ2-5, with D possibly TRBD2 on 6 matching bases. V gave up 4 bases and J gave up 5 bases, with 11 bases separating them. CDR3 length: 12 residues. Germline values: CDR1 GTSNPN, CDR2 SVGIG (reference sequence). The CDR3 region is CAWTGVGETQYF. The CDR3 bases are TGTGCCTGGACGGGGGTTGGGGAGACCCAGTACTTC.